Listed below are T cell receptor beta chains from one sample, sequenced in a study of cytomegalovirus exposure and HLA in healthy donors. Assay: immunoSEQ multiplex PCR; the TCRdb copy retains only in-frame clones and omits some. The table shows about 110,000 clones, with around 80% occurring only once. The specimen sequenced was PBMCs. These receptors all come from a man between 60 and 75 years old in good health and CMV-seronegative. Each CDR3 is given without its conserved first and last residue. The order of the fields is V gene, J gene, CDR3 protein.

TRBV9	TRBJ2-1	ASSAVRTRTSEQF
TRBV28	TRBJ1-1	ASSFQQGVVLAF
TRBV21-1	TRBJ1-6	ASNLGRTVLSPLH
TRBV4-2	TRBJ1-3	ASSQEAGELAGNTIY
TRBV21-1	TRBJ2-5	ASSTRTSGSPQETQY
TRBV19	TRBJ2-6	ASSGFRANVLT
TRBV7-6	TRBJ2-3	ASSSTTGASTDTQY
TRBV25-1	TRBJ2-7	ASSFRDEQY
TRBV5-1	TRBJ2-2	ASSPGLAGATGELF
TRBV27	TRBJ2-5	ASGFRVETQY
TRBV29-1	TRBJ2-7	SVLQGSVYEQY
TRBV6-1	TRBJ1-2	ASSGRETNYGYT
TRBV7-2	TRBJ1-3	ASSSRQADSGNTIY
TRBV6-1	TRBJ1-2	ASSEAQTNYGYT
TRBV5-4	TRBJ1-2	ASSLMASHYGYT
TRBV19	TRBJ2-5	ASSHRQGGETQY
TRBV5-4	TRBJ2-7	ASSRGQGKAHYEQY
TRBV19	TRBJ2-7	ASSLGGTAYEQY
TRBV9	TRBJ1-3	ASSGVVRGNTIY
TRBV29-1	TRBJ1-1	SEQKGGTEAF
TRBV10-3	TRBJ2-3	AISESAAGREDTQY
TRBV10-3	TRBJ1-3	AIEDFSENTIY
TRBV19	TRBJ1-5	ASSQGLDQPQH
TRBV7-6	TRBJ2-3	ASSLGLGQADTQY
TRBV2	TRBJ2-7	ASSLTSTVSSYEQY
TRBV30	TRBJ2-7	AWSPRPGTGSYEQY
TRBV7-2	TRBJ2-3	ASSLGPSTDTQY
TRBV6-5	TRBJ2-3	ASSYRSRGDTQY
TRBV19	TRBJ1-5	ASSSTRDGGRPQH
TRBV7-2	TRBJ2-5	ASSRGGGRGLETQY